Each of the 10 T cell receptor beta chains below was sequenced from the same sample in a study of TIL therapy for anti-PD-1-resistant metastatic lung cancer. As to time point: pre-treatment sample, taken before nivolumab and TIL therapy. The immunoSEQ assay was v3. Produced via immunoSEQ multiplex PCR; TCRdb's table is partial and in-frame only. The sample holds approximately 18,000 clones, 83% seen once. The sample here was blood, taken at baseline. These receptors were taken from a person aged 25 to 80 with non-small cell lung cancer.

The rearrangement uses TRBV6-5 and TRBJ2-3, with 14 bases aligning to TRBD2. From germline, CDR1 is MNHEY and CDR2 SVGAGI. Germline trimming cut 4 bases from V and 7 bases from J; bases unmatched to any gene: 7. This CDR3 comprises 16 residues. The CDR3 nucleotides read TGTGCCAGCAGTTCAAGGACTAGCGGGGGGTCGTATACGCAGTATTTT. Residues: CASSSRTSGGSYTQYF.

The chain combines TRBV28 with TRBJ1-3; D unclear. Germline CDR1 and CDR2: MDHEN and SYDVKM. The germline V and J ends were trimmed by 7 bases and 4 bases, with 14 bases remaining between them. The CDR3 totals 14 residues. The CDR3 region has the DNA TGTGCCAGCACCACCGCCTGGGCCGGAAACACCATATATTTT. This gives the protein CASTTAWAGNTIYF.

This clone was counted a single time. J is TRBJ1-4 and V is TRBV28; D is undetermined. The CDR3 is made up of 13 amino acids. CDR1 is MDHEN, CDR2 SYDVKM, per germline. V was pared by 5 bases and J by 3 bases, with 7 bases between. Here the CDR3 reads CASSRASNEKLFF. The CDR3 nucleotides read TGTGCCAGCAGTCGGGCTTCTAATGAAAAACTGTTTTTT.

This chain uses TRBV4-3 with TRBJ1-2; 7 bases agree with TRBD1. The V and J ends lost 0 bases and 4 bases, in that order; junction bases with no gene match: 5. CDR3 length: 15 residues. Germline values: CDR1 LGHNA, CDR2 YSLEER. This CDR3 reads CASSQDLGGGYGYTF. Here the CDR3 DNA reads TGCGCCAGCAGCCAAGATTTAGGGGGCGGCTATGGCTACACCTTC.

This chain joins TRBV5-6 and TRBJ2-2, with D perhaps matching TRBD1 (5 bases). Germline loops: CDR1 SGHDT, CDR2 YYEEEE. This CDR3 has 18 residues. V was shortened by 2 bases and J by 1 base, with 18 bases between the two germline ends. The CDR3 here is CASSFLGQTGRNTGELFF. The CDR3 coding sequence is TGTGCCAGCAGCTTCCTGGGGCAGACCGGACGGAACACCGGGGAGCTGTTTTTT.

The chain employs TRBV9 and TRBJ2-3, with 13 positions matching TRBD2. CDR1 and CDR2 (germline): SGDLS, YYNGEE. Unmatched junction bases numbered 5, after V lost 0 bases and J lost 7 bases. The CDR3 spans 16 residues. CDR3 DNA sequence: TGTGCCAGCAGCGTAGAACTAGCGGGAGGGGGGAATACGCAGTATTTT. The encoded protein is CASSVELAGGGNTQYF.

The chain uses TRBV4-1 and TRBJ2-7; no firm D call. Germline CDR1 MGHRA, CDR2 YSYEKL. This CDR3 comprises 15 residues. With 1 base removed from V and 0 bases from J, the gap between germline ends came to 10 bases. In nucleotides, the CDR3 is TGCGCCAGCAGCCAAGCCAGGTCACTCTCCTACGAGCAGTACTTC. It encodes CASSQARSLSYEQYF.

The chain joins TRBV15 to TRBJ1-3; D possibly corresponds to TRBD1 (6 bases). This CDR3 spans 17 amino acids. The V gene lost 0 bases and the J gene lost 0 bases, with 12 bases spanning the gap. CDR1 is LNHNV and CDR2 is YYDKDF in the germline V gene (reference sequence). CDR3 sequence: CATSRERGGHSGNTIYF. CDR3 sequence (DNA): TGTGCCACCAGCAGAGAGCGGGGGGGACACTCTGGAAACACCATATATTTT.

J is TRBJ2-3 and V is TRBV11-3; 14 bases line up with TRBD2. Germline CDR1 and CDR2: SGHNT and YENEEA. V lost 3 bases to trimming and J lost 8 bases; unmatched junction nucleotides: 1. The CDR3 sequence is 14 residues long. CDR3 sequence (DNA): TGTGCCAGCAGCTTGGGACTAGCGGGAGCTACGCAGTATTTT. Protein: CASSLGLAGATQYF.

The DNA of the CDR3 is TGTGCCAGCGGTCAGTTGGGAAACACCATATATTTT. This gives the protein CASGQLGNTIYF. The V gene is TRBV6-5, the J gene TRBJ1-3; D call uncertain. Trimming shortened V by 8 bases and J by 4 bases, and 9 bases separated the two germline ends. The CDR3 has 12 residues. CDR1 is MNHEY and CDR2 is SVGAGI in the germline V gene.